One TCR beta chain is described in this entry. The antigen is undetermined. TCRdb re-called the PCR reads through MiXCR, storing one row per CDR3 protein. The data show about 640,000 distinct CDR3 sequences, with just under 20% seen just once and under 0.95% held by the top ten. Germline lookup yields CDR1 DFQATT and CDR2 SNEGSKA (reference sequence). The CDR3 extends over 13 amino acids. The V end lost 2 bases, the J end lost 0 bases, and 8 bases lay between the germline ends. These data come from a study of molecular identifiers for immune sequencing clone quantification. Study findings and constraints: The study found clones above 20 RNA copies held over 98% of effector molecules and under 1% in naive cells.

The sequence was obtained from a human donor in good health. Some libraries in this study had Jurkat cell RNA spiked in. The sample consisted of naive CD8+ T cells from blood, with Jurkat cell RNA spiked in. Subset noted: FACS-sorted CD8+CD4-CCR7+CD45RA+ naive T cells. The chain has TRBV20-1 and TRBJ2-7; D gene unclear. Written as DNA, the CDR3 is TGCAGTGCTAGAAACTTGAGCTCCTACGAGCAGTACTTC. It codes for CSARNLSSYEQYF.